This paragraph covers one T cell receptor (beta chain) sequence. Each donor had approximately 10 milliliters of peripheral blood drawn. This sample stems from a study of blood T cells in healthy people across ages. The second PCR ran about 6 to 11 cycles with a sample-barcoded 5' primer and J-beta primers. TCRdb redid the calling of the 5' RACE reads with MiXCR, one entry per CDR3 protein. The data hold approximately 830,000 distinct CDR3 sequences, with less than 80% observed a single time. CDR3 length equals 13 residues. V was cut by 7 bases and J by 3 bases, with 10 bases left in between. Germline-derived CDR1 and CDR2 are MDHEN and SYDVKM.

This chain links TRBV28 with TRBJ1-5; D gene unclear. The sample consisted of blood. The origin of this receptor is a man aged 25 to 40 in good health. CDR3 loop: CASTDLDNQPQHF. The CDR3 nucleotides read TGTGCCAGCACCGATCTGGACAATCAGCCCCAGCATTTT.